Sequencing of this T cell receptor beta chain was carried out in a study of blood T cell repertoires in COVID-19. Across the whole study: The United States, Italy and Spain provided the acute and convalescent COVID-19 samples. Sample material is recorded as cDNA or gDNA derived from T cells, B-cell-depleted T cells, or PBMCs.

This CDR3 is built from 15 residues. Per the germline V gene, CDR1 is LGHDT and CDR2 is YNNKEL (reference sequence). Unmatched junction bases numbered 7, after V lost 6 bases and J lost 3 bases. The authors' processing: Estimated nucleated cell counts came from reference gene primer amplification. The assay was immunoSEQ multiplex PCR, and TCRdb's table has in-frame clones only and misses some. V, J and clone size derive from that table, while D and trimming were established from the DNA sequence. The table has about 150,000 clones, more than 80% seen once. Seattle patients were enrolled while actively infected and followed longitudinally.

The V and J genes are TRBV3-1 (or the pseudogene TRBV3-2) and TRBJ2-3; 9 bases align to TRBD2. The source of this sequence is a man between 18 and 29 years old with COVID-19, enrolled during active disease. Sequencing was performed on peripheral blood. CDR3 bases: TGTGCCAGCAGAAATATGGGACTAGCAACAGATACGCAGTATTTT. Protein product: CASRNMGLATDTQYF.